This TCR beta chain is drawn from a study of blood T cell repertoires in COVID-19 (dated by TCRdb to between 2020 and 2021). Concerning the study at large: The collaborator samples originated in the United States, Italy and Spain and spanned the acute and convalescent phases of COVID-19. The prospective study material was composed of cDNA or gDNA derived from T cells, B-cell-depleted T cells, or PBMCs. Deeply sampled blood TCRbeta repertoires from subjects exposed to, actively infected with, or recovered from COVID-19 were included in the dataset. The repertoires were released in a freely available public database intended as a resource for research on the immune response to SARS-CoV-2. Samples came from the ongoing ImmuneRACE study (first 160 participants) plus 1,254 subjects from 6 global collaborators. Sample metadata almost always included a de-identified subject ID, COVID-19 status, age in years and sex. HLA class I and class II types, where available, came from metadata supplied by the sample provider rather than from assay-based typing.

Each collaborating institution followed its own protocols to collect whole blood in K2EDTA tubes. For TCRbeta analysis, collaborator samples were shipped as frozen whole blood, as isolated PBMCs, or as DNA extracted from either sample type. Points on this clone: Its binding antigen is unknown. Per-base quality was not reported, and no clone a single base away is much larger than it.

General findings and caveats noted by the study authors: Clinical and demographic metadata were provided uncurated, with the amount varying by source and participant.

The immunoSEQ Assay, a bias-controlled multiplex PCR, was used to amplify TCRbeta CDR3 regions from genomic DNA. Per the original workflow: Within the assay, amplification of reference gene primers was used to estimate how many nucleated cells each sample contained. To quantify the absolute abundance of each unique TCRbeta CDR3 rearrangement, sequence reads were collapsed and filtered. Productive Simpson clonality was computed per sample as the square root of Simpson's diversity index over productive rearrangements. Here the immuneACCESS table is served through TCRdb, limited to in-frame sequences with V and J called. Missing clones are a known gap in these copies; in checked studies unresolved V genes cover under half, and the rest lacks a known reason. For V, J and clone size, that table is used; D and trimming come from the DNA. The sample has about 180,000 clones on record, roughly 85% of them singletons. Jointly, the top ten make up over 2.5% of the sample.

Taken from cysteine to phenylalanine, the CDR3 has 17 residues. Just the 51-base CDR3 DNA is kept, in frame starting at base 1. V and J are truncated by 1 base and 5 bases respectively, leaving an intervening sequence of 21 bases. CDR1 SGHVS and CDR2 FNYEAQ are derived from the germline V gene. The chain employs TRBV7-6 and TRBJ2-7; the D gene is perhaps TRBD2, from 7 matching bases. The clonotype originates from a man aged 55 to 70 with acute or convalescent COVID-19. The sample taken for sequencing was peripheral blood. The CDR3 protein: CASSLVVVPGGPNEQYF. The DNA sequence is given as TGTGCCAGCAGCTTAGTGGTGGTCCCGGGGGGCCCTAACGAGCAGTACTTC.